This TCR beta chain derives from a study of blood T cell repertoires in COVID-19. At the level of the study: Spain, Italy and the United States supplied samples that represented acute and convalescent COVID-19.

Only in-frame clones appear in the TCRdb table, and some are missing; sequencing was by immunoSEQ multiplex PCR. The table has about 250,000 clones, about four fifths seen once. Trimming pared 2 bases from V and 10 bases from J, leaving 14 bases between. This CDR3 region has 13 residues. Germline CDR1 GTSNPN, CDR2 SVGIG (reference sequence). V gene TRBV30 combines with J gene TRBJ1-4; the D gene is possibly TRBD1 (6 bases). The TCR originated in a man aged 35-49 years with active or convalescent COVID-19. The sequenced sample consisted of peripheral blood. CDR3 coding DNA: TGTGCCTGGAGTAGCTCAGGGGAGGGAAAACTGTTTTTT. Its protein is CAWSSSGEGKLFF.